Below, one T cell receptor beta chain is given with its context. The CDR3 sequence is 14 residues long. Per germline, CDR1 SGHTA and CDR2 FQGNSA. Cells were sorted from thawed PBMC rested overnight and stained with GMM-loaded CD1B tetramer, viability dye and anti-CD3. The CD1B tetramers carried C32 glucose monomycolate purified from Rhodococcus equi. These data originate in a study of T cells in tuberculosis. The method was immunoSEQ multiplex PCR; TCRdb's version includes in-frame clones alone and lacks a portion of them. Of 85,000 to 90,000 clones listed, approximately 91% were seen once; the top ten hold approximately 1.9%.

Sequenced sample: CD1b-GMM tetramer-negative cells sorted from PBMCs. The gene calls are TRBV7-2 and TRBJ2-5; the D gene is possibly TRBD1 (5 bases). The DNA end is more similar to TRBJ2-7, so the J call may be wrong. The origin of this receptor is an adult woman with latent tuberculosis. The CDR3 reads CASSAQGNGNEQYF. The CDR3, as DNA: TGTGCCAGCAGCGCTCAGGGTAATGGGAACGAGCAGTACTTC.